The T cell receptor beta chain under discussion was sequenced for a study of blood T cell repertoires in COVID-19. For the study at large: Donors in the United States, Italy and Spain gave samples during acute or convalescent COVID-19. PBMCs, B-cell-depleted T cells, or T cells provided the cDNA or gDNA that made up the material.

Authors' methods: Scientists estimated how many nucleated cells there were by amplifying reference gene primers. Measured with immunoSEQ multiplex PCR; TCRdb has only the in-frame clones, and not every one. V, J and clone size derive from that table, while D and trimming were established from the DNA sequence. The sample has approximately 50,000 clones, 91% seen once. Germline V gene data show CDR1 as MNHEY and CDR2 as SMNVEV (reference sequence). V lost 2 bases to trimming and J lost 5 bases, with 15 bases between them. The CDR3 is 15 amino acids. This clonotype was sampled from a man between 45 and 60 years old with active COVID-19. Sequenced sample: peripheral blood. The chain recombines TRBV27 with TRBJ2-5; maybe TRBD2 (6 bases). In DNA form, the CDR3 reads TGTGCCAGCAGTTTAGGGCGGGACGAATGGGAGACCCAGTACTTC. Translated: CASSLGRDEWETQYF.